This T cell receptor beta chain was obtained from a study of CD8 T cells in Susac syndrome. Points from the study as a whole: Susac-specific public clones were found in total CD8+ and CD8+ TEMRA repertoires, numbering 15 to 20 and five, respectively.

It was with random hexamers that roughly 0.45 to 1 ug RNA was reverse transcribed. Multiplex immunoSEQ PCR targeted 54 Vbeta and 13 Jbeta TCR beta segments. Using its own MiXCR run on the immunoSEQ multiplex PCR reads, TCRdb lists one record per CDR3 protein. The sample carries some 96,000 distinct CDR3 sequences, 95% recorded once. Germline assignment: CDR1 DFQATT and CDR2 SNEGSKA (reference sequence). The CDR3 is 14 amino acids. J gave up 2 bases and V 0 bases, and 2 bases lay outside the gene matches. Details on this clonotype: Antigen unknown.

The TCR comes from a human donor with Susac syndrome. The V call is TRBV20-1, the J call TRBJ2-5, with 8 bases that match TRBD2. Sequenced: CD8+ T cells from PBMCs. The CDR3 protein is CSARDSGGQETQYF. The CDR3 coding sequence is TGCAGTGCTAGAGATTCGGGGGGGCAAGAGACCCAGTACTTC.